This T cell receptor beta chain is drawn from a study of blood T cell repertoires in COVID-19. Method: immunoSEQ multiplex PCR; TCRdb's copy keeps in-frame clones and lacks some. The data show roughly 260,000 clones, about 88% seen once. CDR3 length equals 11 residues. Trimming took off 7 bases at V and 5 bases at J, with 7 bases between the two ends. The sample taken for sequencing was peripheral blood. The TCR originated in a man aged 60-69 years who had recovered from COVID-19. The chain uses TRBV12-3 or TRBV12-4 and TRBJ2-3; D not certain. This chain's CDR3 is CASTQKDTQYF. In DNA, the CDR3 is TGTGCCAGCACCCAAAAAGATACGCAGTATTTT.